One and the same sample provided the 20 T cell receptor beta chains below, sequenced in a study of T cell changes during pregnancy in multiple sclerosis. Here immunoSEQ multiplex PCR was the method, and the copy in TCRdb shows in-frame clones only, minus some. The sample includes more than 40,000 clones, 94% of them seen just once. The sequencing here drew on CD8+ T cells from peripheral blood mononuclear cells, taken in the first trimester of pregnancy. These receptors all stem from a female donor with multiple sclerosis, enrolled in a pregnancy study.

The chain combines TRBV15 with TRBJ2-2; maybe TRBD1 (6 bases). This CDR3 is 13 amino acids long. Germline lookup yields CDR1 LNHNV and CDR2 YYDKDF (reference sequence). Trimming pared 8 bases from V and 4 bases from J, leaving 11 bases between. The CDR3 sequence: CATREGVTGELFF. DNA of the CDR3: TGTGCCACCCGCGAGGGGGTCACCGGGGAGCTGTTTTTT.

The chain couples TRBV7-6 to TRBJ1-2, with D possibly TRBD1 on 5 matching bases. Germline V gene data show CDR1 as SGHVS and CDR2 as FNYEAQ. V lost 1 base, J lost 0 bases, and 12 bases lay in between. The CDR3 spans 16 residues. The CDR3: CASSLETGLANYGYTF. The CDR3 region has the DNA TGTGCCAGCAGCTTAGAGACGGGACTAGCTAACTATGGCTACACCTTC.

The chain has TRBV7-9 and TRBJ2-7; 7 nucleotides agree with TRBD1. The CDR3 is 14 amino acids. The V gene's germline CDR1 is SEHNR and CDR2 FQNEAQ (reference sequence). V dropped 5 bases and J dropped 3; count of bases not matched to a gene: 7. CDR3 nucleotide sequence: TGTGCCAGCAGCAAAGGGGACAGAATCTACGAGCAGTACTTC. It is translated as CASSKGDRIYEQYF. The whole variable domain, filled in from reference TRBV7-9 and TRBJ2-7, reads DTGVSQNPRHKITKRGQNVTFRCDPISEHNRLYWYRQTLGQGPEFLTYFQNEAQLEKSRLLSDRFSAERPKGSFSTLEIQRTEQGDSAMYLCASSKGDRIYEQYFGPGTRLTVT.

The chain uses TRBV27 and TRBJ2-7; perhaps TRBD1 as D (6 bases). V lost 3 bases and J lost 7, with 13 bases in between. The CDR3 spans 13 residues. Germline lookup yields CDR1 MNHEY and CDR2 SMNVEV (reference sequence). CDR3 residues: CASSFSLQGEQYF. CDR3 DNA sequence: TGTGCCAGCAGTTTCTCACTACAGGGTGAGCAGTACTTC.

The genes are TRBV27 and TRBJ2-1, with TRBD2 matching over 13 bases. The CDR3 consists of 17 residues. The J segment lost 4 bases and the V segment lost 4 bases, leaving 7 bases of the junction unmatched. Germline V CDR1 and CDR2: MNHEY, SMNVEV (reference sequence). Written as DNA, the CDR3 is TGTGCCAGCAGTTCTCCGAAACTAGCGGGAGGGTACAATGAGCAGTTCTTC. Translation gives CASSSPKLAGGYNEQFF.

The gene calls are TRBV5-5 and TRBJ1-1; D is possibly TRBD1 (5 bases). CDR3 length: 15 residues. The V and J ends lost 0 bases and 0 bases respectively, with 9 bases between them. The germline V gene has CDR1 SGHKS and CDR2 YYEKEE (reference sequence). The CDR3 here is CASSLDPRVNTEAFF. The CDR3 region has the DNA TGTGCCAGCAGCTTGGACCCCAGGGTGAACACTGAAGCTTTCTTT.

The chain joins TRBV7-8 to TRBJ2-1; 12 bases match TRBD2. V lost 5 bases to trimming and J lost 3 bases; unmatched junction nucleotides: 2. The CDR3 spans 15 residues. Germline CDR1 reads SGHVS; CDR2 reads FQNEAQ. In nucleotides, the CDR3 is TGTGCCAGCAGCAAACTAGCGGGAGGCTACAATGAGCAGTTCTTC. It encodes CASSKLAGGYNEQFF.

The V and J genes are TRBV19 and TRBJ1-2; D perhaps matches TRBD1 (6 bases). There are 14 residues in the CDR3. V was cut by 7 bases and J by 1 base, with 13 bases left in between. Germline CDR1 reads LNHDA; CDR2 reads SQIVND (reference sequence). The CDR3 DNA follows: TGTGCCAGTACCGTCGGGACATTTAACTATGGCTACACCTTC. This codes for CASTVGTFNYGYTF.

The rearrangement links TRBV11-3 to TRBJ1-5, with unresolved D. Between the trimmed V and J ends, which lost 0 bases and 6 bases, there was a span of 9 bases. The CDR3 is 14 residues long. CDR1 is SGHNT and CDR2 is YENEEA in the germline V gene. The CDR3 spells CASSLDGFGQPQHF. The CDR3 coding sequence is TGTGCCAGCAGCTTAGACGGGTTTGGTCAGCCCCAGCATTTT.

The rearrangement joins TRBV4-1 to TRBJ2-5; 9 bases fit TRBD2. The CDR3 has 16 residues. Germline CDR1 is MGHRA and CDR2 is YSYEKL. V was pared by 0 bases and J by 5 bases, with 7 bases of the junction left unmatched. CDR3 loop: CASSQEGLALHETQYF. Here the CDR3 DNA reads TGCGCCAGCAGCCAAGAGGGACTAGCTCTTCACGAGACCCAGTACTTC.

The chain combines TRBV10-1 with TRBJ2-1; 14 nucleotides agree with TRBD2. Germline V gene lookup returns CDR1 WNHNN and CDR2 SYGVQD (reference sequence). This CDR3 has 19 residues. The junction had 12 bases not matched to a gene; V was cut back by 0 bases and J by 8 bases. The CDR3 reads CASSESTLAGLAGGDEQFF. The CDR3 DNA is TGCGCCAGCAGTGAGTCGACTCTTGCCGGACTAGCGGGAGGTGATGAGCAGTTCTTC.

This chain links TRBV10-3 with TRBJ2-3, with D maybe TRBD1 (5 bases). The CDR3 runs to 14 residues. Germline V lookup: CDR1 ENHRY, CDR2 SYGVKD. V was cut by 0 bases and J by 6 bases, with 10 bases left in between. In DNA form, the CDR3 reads TGTGCCATCAGTGAGTCGAAGGGGTCGGATACGCAGTATTTT. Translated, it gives CAISESKGSDTQYF.

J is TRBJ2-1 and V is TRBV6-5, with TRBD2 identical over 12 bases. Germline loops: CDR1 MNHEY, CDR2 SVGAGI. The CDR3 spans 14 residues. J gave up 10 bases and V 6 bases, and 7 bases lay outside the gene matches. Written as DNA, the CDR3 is TGTGCCAGCAGCCTCGGGACTAGCGGGTACGAGCAGTTCTTC. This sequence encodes CASSLGTSGYEQFF.

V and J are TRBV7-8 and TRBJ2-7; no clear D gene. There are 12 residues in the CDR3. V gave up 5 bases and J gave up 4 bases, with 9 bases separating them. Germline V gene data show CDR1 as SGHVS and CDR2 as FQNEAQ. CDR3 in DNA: TGTGCCAGCAGCCCCCCGCGGTACGAGCAGTACTTC. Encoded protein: CASSPPRYEQYF.

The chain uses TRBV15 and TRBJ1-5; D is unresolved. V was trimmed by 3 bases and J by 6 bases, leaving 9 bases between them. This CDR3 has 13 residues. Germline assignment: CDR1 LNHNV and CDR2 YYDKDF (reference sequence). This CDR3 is CATSSAVSQPQHF. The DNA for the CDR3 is TGTGCCACCAGCAGCGCGGTAAGTCAGCCCCAGCATTTT.

CDR3 region: CASSFRAGGEETQYF. In DNA, the CDR3 is TGTGCCAGCAGCTTCAGAGCGGGGGGCGAAGAGACCCAGTACTTC. This chain links TRBV7-9 with TRBJ2-5, with 9 positions matching TRBD2. The CDR3 spans 15 residues. Germline CDR1 is SEHNR and CDR2 is FQNEAQ (reference sequence). V lost 3 bases to trimming and J lost 3 bases; unmatched junction nucleotides: 5.

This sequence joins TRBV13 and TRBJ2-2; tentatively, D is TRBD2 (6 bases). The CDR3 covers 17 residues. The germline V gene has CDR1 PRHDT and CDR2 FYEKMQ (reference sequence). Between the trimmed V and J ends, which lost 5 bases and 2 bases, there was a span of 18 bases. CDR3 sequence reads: CASSPWDSSFNTGELFF. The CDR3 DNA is TGTGCCAGCAGCCCTTGGGACTCCAGCTTTAACACCGGGGAGCTGTTTTTT.

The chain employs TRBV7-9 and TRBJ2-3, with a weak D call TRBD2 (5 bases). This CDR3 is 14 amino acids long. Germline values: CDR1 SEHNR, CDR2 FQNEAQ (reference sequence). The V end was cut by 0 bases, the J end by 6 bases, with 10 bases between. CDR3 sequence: CASSLAAPGDTQYF. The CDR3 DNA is TGTGCCAGCAGCTTAGCCGCTCCGGGGGATACGCAGTATTTT.

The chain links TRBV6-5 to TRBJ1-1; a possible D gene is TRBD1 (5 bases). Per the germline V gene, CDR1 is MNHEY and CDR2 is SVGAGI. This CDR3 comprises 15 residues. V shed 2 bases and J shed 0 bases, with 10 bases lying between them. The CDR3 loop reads CASSYRGQLNTEAFF. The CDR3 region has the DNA TGTGCCAGCAGTTACCGAGGACAATTGAACACTGAAGCTTTCTTT.

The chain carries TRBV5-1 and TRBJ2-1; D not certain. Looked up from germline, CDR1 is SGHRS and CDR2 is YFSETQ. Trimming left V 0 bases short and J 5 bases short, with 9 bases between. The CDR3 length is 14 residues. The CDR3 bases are TGCGCCAGCAGCTTGGGGGCCCAGAACAATGAGCAGTTCTTC. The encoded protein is CASSLGAQNNEQFF. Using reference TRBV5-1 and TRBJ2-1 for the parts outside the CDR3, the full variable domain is KAGVTQTPRYLIKTRGQQVTLSCSPISGHRSVSWYQQTPGQGLQFLFEYFSETQRNKGNFPGRFSGRQFSNSRSEMNVSTLELGDSALYLCASSLGAQNNEQFFGPGTRLTVL.